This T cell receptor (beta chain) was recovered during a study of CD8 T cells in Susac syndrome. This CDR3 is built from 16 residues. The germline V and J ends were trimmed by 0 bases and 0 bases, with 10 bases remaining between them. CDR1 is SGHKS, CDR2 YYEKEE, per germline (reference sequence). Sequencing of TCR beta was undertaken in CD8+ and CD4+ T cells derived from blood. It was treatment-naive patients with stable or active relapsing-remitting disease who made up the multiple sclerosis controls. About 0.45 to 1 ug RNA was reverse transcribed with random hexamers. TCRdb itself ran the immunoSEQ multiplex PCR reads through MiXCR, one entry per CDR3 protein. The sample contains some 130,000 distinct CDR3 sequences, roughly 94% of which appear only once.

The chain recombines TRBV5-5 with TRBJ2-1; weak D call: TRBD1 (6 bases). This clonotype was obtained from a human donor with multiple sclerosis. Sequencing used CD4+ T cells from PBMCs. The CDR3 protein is CASSLAGRGSYNEQFF. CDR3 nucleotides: TGTGCCAGCAGCTTGGCAGGCAGGGGCTCCTACAATGAGCAGTTCTTC. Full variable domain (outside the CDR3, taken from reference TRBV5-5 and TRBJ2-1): DAGVTQSPTHLIKTRGQQVTLRCSPISGHKSVSWYQQVLGQGPQFIFQYYEKEERGRGNFPDRFSARQFPNYSSELNVNALLLGDSALYLCASSLAGRGSYNEQFFGPGTRLTVL.